One T cell receptor (beta chain) is described in this entry. Antigen specificity is unknown. CDR3 length equals 14 residues. Trimming took off 3 bases at V and 3 bases at J, with 12 bases between the two ends. The entry originates in a study of early T cells in non-severe SARS-CoV-2 infection. TCRdb re-called the 5' RACE reads with MiXCR, one entry per CDR3 protein. The profile covers approximately 98,000 distinct CDR3 sequences, with around an eighth appearing a single time and roughly 2.9% taken by the ten largest. Findings and caveats of the study: VDJdb matching skewed toward anti-spike CD8 responses, missing private and CD4 specificities.

This TCR came from an adult who was a healthcare worker with PCR-confirmed SARS-CoV-2 infection or an uninfected control (not recorded which). Source material: whole blood. V and J are TRBV12-3 or TRBV12-4 and TRBJ2-7; tentative D call: TRBD2 (6 bases). CDR3 region: CASSLRDFYYEQYF. CDR3 bases: TGTGCCAGCAGTTTGCGGGACTTCTACTACGAGCAGTACTTC.